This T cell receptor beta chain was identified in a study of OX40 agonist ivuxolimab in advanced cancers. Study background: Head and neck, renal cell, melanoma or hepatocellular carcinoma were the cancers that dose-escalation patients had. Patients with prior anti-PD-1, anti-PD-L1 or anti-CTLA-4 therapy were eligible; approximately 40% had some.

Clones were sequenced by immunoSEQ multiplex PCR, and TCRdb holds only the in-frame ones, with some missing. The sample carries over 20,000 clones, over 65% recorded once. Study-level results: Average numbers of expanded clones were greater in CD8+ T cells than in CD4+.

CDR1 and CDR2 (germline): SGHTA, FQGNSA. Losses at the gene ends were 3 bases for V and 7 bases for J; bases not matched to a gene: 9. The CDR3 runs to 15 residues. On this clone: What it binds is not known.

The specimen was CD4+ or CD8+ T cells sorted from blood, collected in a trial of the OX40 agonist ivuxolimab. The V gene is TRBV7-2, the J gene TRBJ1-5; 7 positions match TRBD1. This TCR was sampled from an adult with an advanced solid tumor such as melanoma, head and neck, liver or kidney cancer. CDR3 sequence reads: CASSFSTGVEQPQHF. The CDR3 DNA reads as TGTGCCAGCAGCTTTTCTACAGGGGTTGAACAGCCCCAGCATTTT.